The 5 T cell receptor beta chains given below trace back to one sample, sequenced in a study of regulatory T cells in long-lasting Graves disease. Indicated time point: persistent/refractory GD, antithyroid drugs over 5 years with positive TRAb. RNA extracted from PBMCs served as the sequencing template. Investigators prepared the TCR beta libraries by applying iRepertoire HTBI primers and Arm-PCR of CDR3 regions. TCRdb redid the calling of the multiplex PCR reads with MiXCR, one entry per CDR3 protein. The data show roughly 450,000 distinct CDR3 sequences, with about a quarter seen just once and around 26% held by the top ten. This sample comprised peripheral blood mononuclear cells (PBMCs), obtained when the disease was refractory, from a patient treated with antithyroid drugs. Receptors were obtained from a female donor with Graves disease.

Ten or more counts support this clonotype. The chain couples TRBV2 to TRBJ2-1; tentative D call: TRBD2 (6 bases). CDR1 and CDR2 (germline): SNHLY, FYNNEI. The CDR3 totals 14 residues. V shed 1 base and J shed 7 bases, with 11 bases lying between them. This CDR3 is CASSEEAGLNEQFF. CDR3 nucleotide sequence: TGTGCCAGCAGTGAAGAGGCGGGACTTAATGAGCAGTTCTTC.

This clonotype was seen more than once but under ten times. The rearrangement uses TRBV6-1 and TRBJ1-3, with D possibly matching TRBD1 (6 bases). This CDR3 has 15 residues. Trimming cost V 6 bases and J 4 bases, with 16 bases left between them. Germline V CDR1 and CDR2: MNHNS, SASEGT. In DNA, the CDR3 is TGTGCCAGCAGACAACCCGGGACACTAGGAAACACCATATATTTT. Translation: CASRQPGTLGNTIYF.

This clonotype was counted between two and nine times. The V and J genes are TRBV11-2 and TRBJ2-1; the match to TRBD2 covers 12 bases. From germline, CDR1 is SGHAT and CDR2 FQNNGV. This CDR3 contains 15 residues. With V trimmed by 4 bases and J by 11 bases, 9 bases remained unmatched. The CDR3 here is CASSSFASGRDKQFF. For the CDR3, the DNA is TGTGCCAGCAGCTCGTTCGCTAGCGGGAGGGATAAGCAGTTCTTC. Full variable domain (rest looked up from reference TRBV11-2 and TRBJ2-1): EAGVAQSPRYKIIEKRQSVAFWCNPISGHATLYWYQQILGQGPKLLIQFQNNGVVDDSQLPKDRFSAERLKGVDSTLKIQPAKLEDSAVYLCASSSFASGRDKQFFGPGTRLTVL.

This clonotype has a handful of counts. V is TRBV27 and J is TRBJ1-5; D remains unclear. V lost 7 bases to trimming and J lost 0 bases, with 10 bases between them. This CDR3 comprises 14 residues. Germline CDR1 MNHEY, CDR2 SMNVEV (reference sequence). The CDR3 loop reads CASKPGISNQPQHF. DNA of the CDR3: TGTGCCAGCAAACCGGGGATTAGCAATCAGCCCCAGCATTTT.

This clonotype was recorded many times. The V call is TRBV28, the J call TRBJ1-2, with D possibly TRBD1 on 5 matching bases. Trimming shortened V by 8 bases and J by 2 bases, and 12 bases separated the two germline ends. Germline V CDR1 and CDR2: MDHEN, SYDVKM. The CDR3 has 13 residues. CDR3 loop: CASHGGANYGYTF. The CDR3, as DNA: TGTGCCAGCCATGGGGGAGCAAACTATGGCTACACCTTC.